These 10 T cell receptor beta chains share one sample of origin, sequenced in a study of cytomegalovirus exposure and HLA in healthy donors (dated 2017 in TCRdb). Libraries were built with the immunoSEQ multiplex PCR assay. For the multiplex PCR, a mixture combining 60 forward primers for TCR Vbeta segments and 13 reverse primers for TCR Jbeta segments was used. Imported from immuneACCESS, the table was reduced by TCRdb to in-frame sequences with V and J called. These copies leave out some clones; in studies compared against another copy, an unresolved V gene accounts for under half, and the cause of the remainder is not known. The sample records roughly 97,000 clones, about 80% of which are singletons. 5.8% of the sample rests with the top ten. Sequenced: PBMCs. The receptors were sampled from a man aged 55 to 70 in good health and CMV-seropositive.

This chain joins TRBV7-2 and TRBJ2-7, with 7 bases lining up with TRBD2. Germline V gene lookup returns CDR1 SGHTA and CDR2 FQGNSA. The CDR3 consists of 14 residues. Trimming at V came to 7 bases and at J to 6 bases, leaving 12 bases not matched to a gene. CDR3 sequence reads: CASIASPGGSEQYF. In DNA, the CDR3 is TGTGCCAGCATAGCCTCACCCGGGGGGAGCGAGCAGTACTTC. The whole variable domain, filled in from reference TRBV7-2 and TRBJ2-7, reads GAGVSQSPSNKVTEKGKDVELRCDPISGHTALYWYRQSLGQGLEFLIYFQGNSAPDKSGLPSDRFSAERTGGSVSTLTIQRTQQEDSAVYLCASIASPGGSEQYFGPGTRLTVT.

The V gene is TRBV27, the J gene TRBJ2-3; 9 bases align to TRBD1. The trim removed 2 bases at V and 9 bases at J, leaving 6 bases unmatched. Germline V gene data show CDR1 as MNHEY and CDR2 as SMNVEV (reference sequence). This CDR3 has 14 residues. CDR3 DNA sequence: TGTGCCAGCAGTTTACGGCGGACAGGGGTCACGCAGTATTTT. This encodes CASSLRRTGVTQYF.

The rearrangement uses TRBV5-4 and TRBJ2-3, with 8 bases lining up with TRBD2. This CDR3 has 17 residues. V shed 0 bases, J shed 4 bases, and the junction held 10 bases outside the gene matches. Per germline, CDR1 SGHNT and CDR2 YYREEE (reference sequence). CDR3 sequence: CASSLDPTGGAADTQYF. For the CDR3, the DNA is TGTGCCAGCAGCTTGGACCCTACCGGGGGGGCGGCAGATACGCAGTATTTT.

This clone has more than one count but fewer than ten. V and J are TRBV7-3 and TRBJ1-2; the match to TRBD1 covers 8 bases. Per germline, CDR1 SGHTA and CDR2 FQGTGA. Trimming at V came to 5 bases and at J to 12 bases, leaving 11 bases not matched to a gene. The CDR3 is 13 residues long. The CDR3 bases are TGTGCCAGCAGCCCTCATACAGGGGGGGTGCACACCTTC. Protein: CASSPHTGGVHTF.

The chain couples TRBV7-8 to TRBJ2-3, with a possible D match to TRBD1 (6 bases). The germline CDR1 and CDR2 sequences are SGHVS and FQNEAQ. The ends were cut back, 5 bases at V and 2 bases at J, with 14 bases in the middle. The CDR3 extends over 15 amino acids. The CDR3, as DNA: TGTGCCAGCAGCCCCCGGACAGCGACCACAGATACGCAGTATTTT. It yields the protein CASSPRTATTDTQYF.

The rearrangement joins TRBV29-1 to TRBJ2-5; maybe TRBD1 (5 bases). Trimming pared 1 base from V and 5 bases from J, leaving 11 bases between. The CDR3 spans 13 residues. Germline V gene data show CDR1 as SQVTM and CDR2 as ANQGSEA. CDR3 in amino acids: CSVEGGGTETQYF. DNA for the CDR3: TGCAGCGTTGAAGGGGGCGGAACCGAGACCCAGTACTTC.

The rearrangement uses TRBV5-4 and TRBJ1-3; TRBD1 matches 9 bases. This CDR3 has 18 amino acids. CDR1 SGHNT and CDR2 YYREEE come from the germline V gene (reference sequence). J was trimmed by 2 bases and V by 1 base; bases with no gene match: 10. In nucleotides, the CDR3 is TGTGCCAGCAGCTTGCTACAGGGGGCGTCTGGGGCTGGAAACACCATATATTTT. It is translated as CASSLLQGASGAGNTIYF.

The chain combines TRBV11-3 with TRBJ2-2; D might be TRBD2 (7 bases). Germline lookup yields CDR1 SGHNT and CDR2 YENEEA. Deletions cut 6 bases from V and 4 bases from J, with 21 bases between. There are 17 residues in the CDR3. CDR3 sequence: CASRQTGWGGRTGELFF. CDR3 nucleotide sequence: TGTGCCAGCAGACAAACGGGGTGGGGGGGGCGCACCGGGGAGCTGTTTTTT.

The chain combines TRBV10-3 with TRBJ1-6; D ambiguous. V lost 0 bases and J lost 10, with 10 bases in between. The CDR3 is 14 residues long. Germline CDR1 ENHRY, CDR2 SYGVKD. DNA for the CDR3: TGTGCCATCAGTGAGTCGCGGGAGAGGTCACCCCTCCACTTT. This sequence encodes CAISESRERSPLHF.

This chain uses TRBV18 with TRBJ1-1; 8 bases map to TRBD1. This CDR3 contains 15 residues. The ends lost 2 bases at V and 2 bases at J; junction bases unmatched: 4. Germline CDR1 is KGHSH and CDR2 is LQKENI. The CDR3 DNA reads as TGTGCCAGCTCACCATTCGGACAGGGTAACACTGAAGCTTTCTTT. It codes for CASSPFGQGNTEAFF.